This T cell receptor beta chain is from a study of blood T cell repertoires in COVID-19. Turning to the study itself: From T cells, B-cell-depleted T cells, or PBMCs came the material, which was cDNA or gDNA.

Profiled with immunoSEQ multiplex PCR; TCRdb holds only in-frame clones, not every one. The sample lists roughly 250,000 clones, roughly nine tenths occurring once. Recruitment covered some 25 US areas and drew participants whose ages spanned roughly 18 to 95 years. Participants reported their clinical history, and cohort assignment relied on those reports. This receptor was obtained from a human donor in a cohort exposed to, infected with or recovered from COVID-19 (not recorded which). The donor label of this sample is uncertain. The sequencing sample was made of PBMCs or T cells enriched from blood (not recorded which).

CDR3 nucleotide sequence: TGTGCCAGCGCCTCCGGGACCTACAATGAGCAGTTCTTC. Residues: CASASGTYNEQFF. This chain uses TRBV19 with TRBJ2-1; maybe TRBD2 (5 bases). Germline V gene sequence: CDR1 LNHDA, CDR2 SQIVND (reference sequence). V shed 9 bases and J shed 2 bases, with 11 bases lying between them. This CDR3 has 13 amino acids.